The 5 T cell receptor beta chains below were found in one sample sequenced in a study of OX40 agonist ivuxolimab in advanced cancers. Profiled with immunoSEQ multiplex PCR; TCRdb holds only in-frame clones, not every one. In the table there are tens of thousands of clones, 85% to 90% of which are singletons. Sequencing used CD4+ or CD8+ T cells sorted from blood, obtained in a trial of the OX40 agonist ivuxolimab. Every receptor here comes from an adult with an advanced solid tumor such as melanoma, head and neck, liver or kidney cancer.

This clone has a single count. The rearrangement uses TRBV5-1 and TRBJ1-1; D is unresolved. The CDR3 consists of 13 residues. Trimming pared 4 bases from V and 1 base from J, leaving 8 bases between. The germline V gene encodes CDR1 SGHRS and CDR2 YFSETQ. CDR3 loop: CASSPRQNTEAFF. CDR3 coding DNA: TGCGCCAGCAGCCCCCGACAGAACACTGAAGCTTTCTTT.

This clone has a single count. The rearrangement uses TRBV6-1 and TRBJ1-5; possibly TRBD1 for D (5 bases). There are 15 residues in the CDR3. Deletions cut 3 bases from V and 2 bases from J, with 11 bases between. The germline V gene encodes CDR1 MNHNS and CDR2 SASEGT. This CDR3 reads CASSDRGQGNQPQHF. DNA of the CDR3: TGTGCCAGCAGTGACCGCGGACAAGGCAATCAGCCCCAGCATTTT.

This chain links TRBV25-1 with TRBJ2-3; no clear D gene. V lost 3 bases, J lost 1 base, and 8 bases lay in between. Germline CDR1 and CDR2: MGHDK and SYGVNS. This CDR3 spans 14 amino acids. Here the CDR3 DNA reads TGTGCCAGCAGTGAGACGGACCGCACAGATACGCAGTATTTT. Translating gives CASSETDRTDTQYF.

The chain uses TRBV10-1 and TRBJ2-7; the match to TRBD2 covers 9 bases. J gave up 1 base and V 4 bases, and 11 bases lay outside the gene matches. The CDR3 extends over 17 amino acids. Germline V gene data show CDR1 as WNHNN and CDR2 as SYGVQD (reference sequence). In DNA, the CDR3 is TGCGCCAGCAGTGGAGCGGGGTATAGCGGGGGATCCTACGAGCAGTACTTC. Translating gives CASSGAGYSGGSYEQYF.

The chain recombines TRBV4-3 with TRBJ2-4; no clear D. There are 16 residues in the CDR3. V lost 1 base and J lost 1, with 11 bases in between. The germline V gene has CDR1 LGHNA and CDR2 YSLEER. CDR3 in amino acids: CASSQVGVAAKNIQYF. For the CDR3, the DNA is TGCGCCAGCAGCCAAGTAGGCGTGGCGGCCAAAAACATTCAGTACTTC.